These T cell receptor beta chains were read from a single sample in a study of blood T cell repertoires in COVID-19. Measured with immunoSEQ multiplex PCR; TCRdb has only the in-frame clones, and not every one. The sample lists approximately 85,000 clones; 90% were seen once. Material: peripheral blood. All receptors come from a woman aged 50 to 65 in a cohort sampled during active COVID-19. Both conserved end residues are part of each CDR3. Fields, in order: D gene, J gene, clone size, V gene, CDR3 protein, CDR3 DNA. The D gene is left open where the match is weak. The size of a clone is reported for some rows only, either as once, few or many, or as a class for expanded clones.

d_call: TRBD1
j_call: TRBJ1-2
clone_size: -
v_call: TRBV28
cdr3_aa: CASAGTGFSKNYGYTF
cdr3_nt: TGTGCCAGCGCGGGGACAGGGTTTAGTAAGAACTATGGCTACACCTTC

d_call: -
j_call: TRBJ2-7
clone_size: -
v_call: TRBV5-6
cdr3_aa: CASSFSGLPTYEQYF
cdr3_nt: TGTGCCAGCAGCTTCTCGGGACTCCCAACCTACGAGCAGTACTTC

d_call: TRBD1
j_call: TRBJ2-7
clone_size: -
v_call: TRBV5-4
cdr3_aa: CASSRTGNEQYF
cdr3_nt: TGTGCCAGCAGCCGGACAGGGAACGAGCAGTACTTC

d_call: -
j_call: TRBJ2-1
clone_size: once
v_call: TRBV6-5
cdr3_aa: CASSTGRDNEQFF
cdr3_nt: TGTGCCAGCAGTACAGGGCGAGACAATGAGCAGTTCTTC

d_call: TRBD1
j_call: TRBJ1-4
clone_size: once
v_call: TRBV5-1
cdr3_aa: CASSFGDREGLFF
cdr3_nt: TGCGCCAGCAGCTTCGGGGACAGGGAGGGACTGTTTTTT

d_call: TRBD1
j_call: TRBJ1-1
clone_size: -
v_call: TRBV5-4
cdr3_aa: CASSLGPGQDLGEAFF
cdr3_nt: TGTGCCAGCAGCTTGGGGCCGGGACAGGATTTGGGTGAAGCTTTCTTT

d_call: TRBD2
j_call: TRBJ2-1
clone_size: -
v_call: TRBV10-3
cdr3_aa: CAITPSGPPNEQFF
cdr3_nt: TGTGCCATTACCCCTAGCGGCCCCCCCAATGAGCAGTTCTTC

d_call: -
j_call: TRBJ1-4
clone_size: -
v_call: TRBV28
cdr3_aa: CASSLGGREKLFF
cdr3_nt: TGTGCCAGCAGTTTGGGAGGAAGGGAAAAACTGTTTTTT

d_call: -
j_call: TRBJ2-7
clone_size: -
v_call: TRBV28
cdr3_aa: CASSPLGAYEQYF
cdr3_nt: TGTGCCAGCAGCCCCTTAGGGGCCTACGAGCAGTACTTC

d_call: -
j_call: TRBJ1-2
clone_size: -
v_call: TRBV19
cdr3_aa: CASSIQGNNYGYTF
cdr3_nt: TGTGCCAGTAGTATTCAGGGGAATAACTATGGCTACACCTTC

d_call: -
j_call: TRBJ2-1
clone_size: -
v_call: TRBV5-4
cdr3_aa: CASSPTSNEQFF
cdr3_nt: TGTGCCAGCAGCCCGACTAGTAATGAGCAGTTCTTC

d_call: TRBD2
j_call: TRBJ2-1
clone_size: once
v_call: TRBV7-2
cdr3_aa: CASRRLAVEPYNEQFF
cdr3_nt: TGTGCCAGCAGACGACTAGCCGTAGAACCCTACAATGAGCAGTTCTTC

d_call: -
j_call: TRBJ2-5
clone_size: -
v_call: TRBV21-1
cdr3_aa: CASSKAWRSHQETQYF
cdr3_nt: TGTGCCAGCAGCAAAGCGTGGCGGAGCCACCAAGAGACCCAGTACTTC

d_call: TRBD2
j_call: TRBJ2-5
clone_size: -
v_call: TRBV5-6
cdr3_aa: CASSLSGGLIETQYF
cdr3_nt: TGTGCCAGCAGCTTGTCGGGAGGGCTGATAGAGACCCAGTACTTC

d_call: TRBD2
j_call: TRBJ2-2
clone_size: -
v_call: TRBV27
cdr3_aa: CASSLPPSGSGRAGGELFF
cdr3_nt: TGTGCCAGCAGTTTACCACCGAGTGGTAGCGGGAGGGCAGGCGGGGAGCTGTTTTTT